This TCR beta chain was observed in a study of post-analysis software for immune sequencing data. Turning to the study itself: The courses of disease that were included comprised relapsing-remitting, secondary progressive and progressive-relapsing multiple sclerosis. Broader study findings: The five TRBV segments detected at higher frequency in patients than in controls included TRBV5-6, TRBV5-1 and TRBV20-1.

Remarks on this clonotype: No antigen is known for it.

Germline CDR1 is SGDLS and CDR2 is YYNGEE. The CDR3 has 15 amino acids. V lost 0 bases and J 0 bases, leaving 4 bases between the germline ends. Presence of unique molecular identifiers characterized the TCR beta cDNA libraries. cDNA molecules numbering around 500,000 came from approximately 1 to 10 million T cells. TCRdb re-called the PCR reads with MiXCR, one entry per CDR3 protein. Among fewer than 900,000 distinct CDR3 sequences, around 45% were seen once, and the ten largest hold roughly 4.9%. Sequenced input: blood. V gene TRBV9 combines with J gene TRBJ2-6; D not resolved. This clonotype originated in a girl under 18 with multiple sclerosis. The CDR3 sequence: CASSVDPSGANVLTF. CDR3 bases: TGTGCCAGCAGCGTAGATCCCTCTGGGGCCAACGTCCTGACTTTC.